These 4 T cell receptor beta chains originate from one sample sequenced in a study of blood T cell repertoires in COVID-19. TCRdb's table, derived via immunoSEQ multiplex PCR, lists solely in-frame clones and lacks some. The data show 250,000 or so clones, around 84% seen once. The material sequenced was peripheral blood. All receptors come from a man aged 35-49 years who had recovered from COVID-19.

The V call is TRBV15, the J call TRBJ2-5; D remains unclear. Germline V gene sequence: CDR1 LNHNV, CDR2 YYDKDF (reference sequence). This CDR3 comprises 13 residues. V was clipped by 5 bases and J by 5 bases, with 12 bases between them. CDR3 DNA: TGTGCCACCAGCGCTCGGGTCCGGGAGACCCAGTACTTC. It translates to CATSARVRETQYF. The variable domain in full, completed from reference TRBV15 and TRBJ2-5, reads DAMVIQNPRYQVTQFGKPVTLSCSQTLNHNVMYWYQQKSSQAPKLLFHYYDKDFNNEADTPDNFQSRRPNTSFCFLDIRSPGLGDTAMYLCATSARVRETQYFGPGTRLLVL.

The CDR3 nucleotides are TGTGCCAGCAGCCAAGTAGTCCTTGGTAATGAAAAACTGTTTTTT. Residues: CASSQVVLGNEKLFF. The genes are TRBV3-1 (or the pseudogene TRBV3-2) and TRBJ1-4; D gene uncertain. Looked up from germline, CDR1 is LGHDT and CDR2 is YNNKEL (reference sequence). The length of the CDR3 is 15 residues. Trimming left V 1 base short and J 4 bases short, with 10 bases between.

In this sample, this clone turned up a few times. This chain connects TRBV27 to TRBJ2-7, with 10 bases fitting TRBD1. Germline V gene lookup returns CDR1 MNHEY and CDR2 SMNVEV (reference sequence). This CDR3 has 15 amino acids. V was clipped by 6 bases and J by 2 bases; unmatched bases: 7. The CDR3 nucleotides are TGTGCCAGCAGCCAAGGGACAGGGGACACCTACGAGCAGTACTTC. Protein product: CASSQGTGDTYEQYF.

The chain carries TRBV5-1 and TRBJ2-7; TRBD1 matches 7 bases. After removal of 5 bases from V and 2 bases from J, the junction contained 7 bases not matched to a gene. Germline assignment: CDR1 SGHRS and CDR2 YFSETQ. The CDR3 extends over 14 amino acids. This chain's CDR3 is CASRTTGSTYEQYF. CDR3 nucleotides: TGCGCCAGCAGAACGACAGGGTCTACCTACGAGCAGTACTTC.